This T cell receptor beta chain was captured by sequencing in a study of blood T cell repertoires in COVID-19. Assay: immunoSEQ multiplex PCR; the TCRdb copy retains only in-frame clones and omits some. The table includes fewer than 350,000 clones, about 90% detected once. This CDR3 is built from 15 residues. Germline lookup yields CDR1 KGHSH and CDR2 LQKENI. V shed 2 bases, J shed 5 bases, and the junction held 7 bases outside the gene matches. The sample comprised peripheral blood. The sequence came from a young woman with COVID-19, enrolled during active disease. The chain uses TRBV18 and TRBJ2-5, with 8 positions matching TRBD1. CDR3 amino acids: CASSPFGTGGETQYF. Here the CDR3 DNA reads TGTGCCAGCTCACCATTTGGGACAGGCGGGGAGACCCAGTACTTC.